Sequencing of this T cell receptor (beta chain) was carried out in a study of blood T cell repertoires in COVID-19. Looking at the study overall: Sources were T cells, B-cell-depleted T cells, or PBMCs; the material itself was cDNA or gDNA.

This clone was seen only once. The CDR3 sequence is 15 residues long. Germline values: CDR1 SGHAT, CDR2 FQNNGV. Trimming removed 1 base from V and 9 bases from J; junction bases left unmatched: 4. In the original workflow: Reference gene primers were amplified, and this amplification served to estimate nucleated cell counts. Data came from immunoSEQ multiplex PCR; TCRdb stores just in-frame clones and leaves some out. V, J and clone size are those of that table, while D and trimming were read from the DNA. Of roughly 100,000 clones in the sample, almost 90% are singletons; the top ten hold 3.5%. Specimen: peripheral blood. This sequence joins TRBV11-2 and TRBJ2-1; TRBD2 matches 12 bases. This TCR derives from a human donor in a cohort sampled during active COVID-19. CDR3 in DNA: TGTGCCAGCAGCTTAGCGCTAGCGGGAGGGGTTGAGCAGTTCTTC. Translated, it gives CASSLALAGGVEQFF.